This T cell receptor (beta chain) was captured in a study of blood T cell repertoires in COVID-19 (dated by TCRdb to 2020 to 2022). Regarding the complete study: Collaborator samples came from the United States, Italy and Spain and covered acute and convalescent phases of COVID-19. The prospective study material was composed of cDNA or gDNA derived from T cells, B-cell-depleted T cells, or PBMCs. The dataset comprised deeply sampled blood TCRbeta repertoires from subjects exposed to, actively infected with, or recovered from COVID-19. The repertoires were made available in a free public database intended to serve as a resource for research on the immune response to SARS-CoV-2. Samples came from the ongoing ImmuneRACE study (first 160 participants) plus 1,254 subjects from 6 global collaborators. The sample metadata nearly always contained a de-identified subject ID, COVID-19 status, age in years and sex. Where available, HLA class I and class II types were taken from metadata supplied by the sample provider and were not determined by assay-based typing. Overall study outcomes, separate from this receptor: How much clinical and demographic metadata was included differed by source and by participant, and the metadata was provided uncurated.

As concerns this clone: What this receptor recognizes is not known. The input lacks base qualities; no much larger clone sits a single base away.

The immunoSEQ Assay, a bias-controlled multiplex PCR, was used to amplify TCRbeta CDR3 regions from genomic DNA. The published analysis was carried out like this. Within the assay, amplification of reference gene primers was used to estimate how many nucleated cells each sample contained. To quantify the absolute abundance of each unique TCRbeta CDR3 rearrangement, sequence reads were collapsed and filtered. Productive Simpson clonality was computed per sample as the square root of Simpson's diversity index over productive rearrangements. TCRdb limited this immuneACCESS table to in-frame rearrangements with V and J called. A share of clones is missing; checked studies link under half to unresolved V genes, and the rest is unexplained. The V and J calls and clone size are taken from that table; D and trimming were inferred from the DNA. This sample comprises some 150,000 clones, roughly 81% of them detected only once. The ten largest make up roughly 8.4% of the sample.

Collaborating institutions collected whole blood in K2EDTA tubes following their own protocols. For TCRbeta analysis, collaborators shipped samples in one of three forms: frozen whole blood, isolated PBMCs, or DNA extracted from either of those sample types. The CDR3, cysteine through phenylalanine, is 15 amino acids long. Only the CDR3 DNA is retained, 45 bases long and in frame from the first base. CDR1 and CDR2, looked up from the germline V gene, are KGHSH and LQKENI. V loses 2 bases of germline sequence and J loses 0 bases, and the interval between the two ends is 11 bases. Sequencing was carried out using peripheral blood. This sequence uses TRBV18 and TRBJ2-7, and TRBD2 may be the D gene, going by 7 matching bases. The sequence derives from a human donor with acute or convalescent COVID-19. The donor label of this sample is uncertain. The CDR3 reads CASSPTAGASYEQYF. The DNA reads as follows: TGTGCCAGCTCACCAACGGCGGGGGCCTCCTACGAGCAGTACTTC.